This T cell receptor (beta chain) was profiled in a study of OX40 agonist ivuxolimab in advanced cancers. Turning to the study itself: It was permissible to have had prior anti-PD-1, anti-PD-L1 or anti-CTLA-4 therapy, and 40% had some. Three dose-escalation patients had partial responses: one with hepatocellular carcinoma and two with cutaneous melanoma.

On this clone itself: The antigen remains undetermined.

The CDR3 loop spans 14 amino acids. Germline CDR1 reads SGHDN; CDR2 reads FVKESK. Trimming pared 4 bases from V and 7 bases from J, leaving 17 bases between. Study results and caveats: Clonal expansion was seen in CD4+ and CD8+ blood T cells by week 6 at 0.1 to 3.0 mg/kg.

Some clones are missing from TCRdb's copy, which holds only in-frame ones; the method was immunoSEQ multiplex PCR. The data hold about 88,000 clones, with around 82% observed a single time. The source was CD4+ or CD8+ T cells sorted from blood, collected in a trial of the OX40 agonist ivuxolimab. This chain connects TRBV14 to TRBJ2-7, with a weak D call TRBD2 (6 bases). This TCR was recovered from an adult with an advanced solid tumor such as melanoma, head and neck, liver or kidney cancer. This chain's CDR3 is CASSLYGGEIEQYF. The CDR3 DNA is TGTGCCAGCAGCCTCTACGGCGGGGAAATAGAGCAGTACTTC.